The 17 T cell receptor beta chains given below trace back to one sample, sequenced in a study of metastatic and nonmetastatic thyroid tumors. TCRdb ran MiXCR on the PCR reads. There are 23,000 or so clones in the sample; more than 20% occur only once, and around 6.9% lies in the top ten. Each patient went into thyroid surgery without having received any treatment. Sequenced input: blood. These receptors originate from a female donor with papillary thyroid cancer or a benign thyroid nodule (not recorded which). Some clones in this sample may be carry-over from other donors' samples.

The chain couples TRBV7-9 to TRBJ2-7; D is perhaps TRBD2 (5 bases). The CDR3 runs to 15 residues. V lost 4 bases and J lost 3, with 16 bases in between. Germline values: CDR1 SEHNR, CDR2 FQNEAQ (reference sequence). The DNA of the CDR3 is TGTGCCAGCAGCTCCCGGGGTATCAGGAACTACGAGCAGTACTTC. Its protein product is CASSSRGIRNYEQYF.

Many counts were recorded for this clone. J is TRBJ1-5 and V is TRBV27; D gene unclear. From germline, CDR1 is MNHEY and CDR2 SMNVEV (reference sequence). CDR3 length equals 14 residues. Trimming left V 4 bases short and J 3 bases short, with 10 bases between. The CDR3 spells CASSSIGYNQPQHF. The CDR3 region has the DNA TGTGCCAGCAGTTCGATCGGTTACAATCAGCCCCAGCATTTT.

Ten or more counts support this clone. Distinct nucleotide sequences in the sample also encode this CDR3. The chain links TRBV20-1 to TRBJ1-5, with 7 bases that match TRBD1. Looked up from germline, CDR1 is DFQATT and CDR2 is SNEGSKA (reference sequence). Germline trimming cut 0 bases from V and 5 bases from J; bases unmatched to any gene: 7. This CDR3 comprises 15 residues. CDR3 bases: TGCAGTGCTAGAGATGCGACAGGGAACCATCAGCCCCAGCATTTT. This encodes CSARDATGNHQPQHF.

This clone has ten or more counts. The chain has TRBV7-8 and TRBJ2-7, with D possibly matching TRBD1 (5 bases). This CDR3 has 14 amino acids. Germline lookup yields CDR1 SGHVS and CDR2 FQNEAQ. Trimming pared 5 bases from V and 2 bases from J, leaving 13 bases between. For the CDR3, the DNA is TGTGCCAGCAGCGAAGGGGCACTACCCTACGAGCAGTACTTC. The encoded protein is CASSEGALPYEQYF.

Points on this clone: The junction departs from germline at one end; a sequencing error may be responsible. The gene calls are TRBV12-3 or TRBV12-4 and TRBJ2-2; 8 bases match TRBD2. The CDR3 spans 13 residues. The CDR3 nucleotides read TGTGCCTGCAGTCCGGGACTAGTAACGGAGCGGTTTTTT. It translates to CACSPGLVTERFF.

This sequence joins TRBV4-2 and TRBJ2-6, with unresolved D. CDR1 is LGHNA and CDR2 is YNFKEQ in the germline V gene. Trimming took off 4 bases at V and 0 bases at J, with 10 bases between the two ends. CDR3 size: 16 residues. As DNA, the CDR3 is TGTGCCAGCAGCCCCCGGCGCGACTCTGGGGCCAACGTCCTGACTTTC. It specifies CASSPRRDSGANVLTF.

This clone occurred many times. The J gene is TRBJ2-3, the V gene TRBV27, with D unresolved. V was clipped by 5 bases and J by 4 bases, with 13 bases between them. Germline V gene sequence: CDR1 MNHEY, CDR2 SMNVEV (reference sequence). The CDR3 length is 14 residues. The CDR3 is CASSPRTVADTQYF. The CDR3 DNA reads as TGTGCCAGCAGTCCCCGTACAGTAGCAGATACGCAGTATTTT.

The gene calls are TRBV6-1 and TRBJ1-1; perhaps TRBD1 as D (5 bases). The CDR3 length is 13 residues. V was shortened by 8 bases and J by 0 bases, with 10 bases between the two germline ends. Germline V gene sequence: CDR1 MNHNS, CDR2 SASEGT. This CDR3 reads CASGRGMNTEAFF. CDR3 bases: TGTGCCAGCGGACGGGGGATGAACACTGAAGCTTTCTTT.

Notes on this clone: The conserved final phenylalanine or tryptophan is absent from the CDR3, which likely points to a read error. V usage is TRBV6-2 or TRBV6-3 and J usage is TRBJ1-2, with 8 nucleotides matching TRBD1. Germline CDR1 and CDR2: MNHEY and SVGEGT. The CDR3 spans 16 residues. CDR3 nucleotides: TGTGCCAGCATTTACTCTCGGGGCAGGGGGCTCGATGGCTACACCCTC. Its protein product is CASIYSRGRGLDGYTL.

Concerning this clone: Other DNA sequences in the sample encode the same CDR3. V and J are TRBV12-3 or TRBV12-4 and TRBJ1-5; 10 bases are shared with TRBD1. Trimming took 6 bases from V and 7 from J; bases not matched to a gene: 9. This CDR3 is built from 15 residues. The CDR3, as DNA: TGTGCCAGCAGACGGGGACAGGGGACGCGACAGCCCCAGCATTTT. Encoded protein: CASRRGQGTRQPQHF.

This clone was found many times. The CDR3 DNA sequence: TGTGCCAGCCTCCGACAGGGGGCATCCCACGAGCAGTACTTC. Its protein product is CASLRQGASHEQYF. The chain joins TRBV2 to TRBJ2-7, with 10 bases identical to TRBD1. V lost 8 bases to trimming and J lost 5 bases; unmatched junction nucleotides: 9. The CDR3 runs 14 residues. Germline V lookup: CDR1 SNHLY, CDR2 FYNNEI.

In this sample, this clone turned up many times. DNA of the CDR3: TGTGCCAGCAGCGACAGGGACAATCAGCCCCAGCATTTT. Translating gives CASSDRDNQPQHF. The V call is TRBV6-2 or TRBV6-3, the J call TRBJ1-5; 7 nucleotides align to TRBD1. The junction had 2 bases not matched to a gene; V was cut back by 6 bases and J by 3 bases. This CDR3 has 13 amino acids. Germline V gene lookup returns CDR1 MNHEY and CDR2 SVGEGT.

The rearrangement joins TRBV20-1 to TRBJ1-2, with D uncertain. Germline V gene data show CDR1 as DFQATT and CDR2 as SNEGSKA (reference sequence). The V end lost 4 bases, the J end lost 3 bases, and 12 bases lay between the germline ends. The CDR3 spans 13 residues. The CDR3 loop is CSAKPRRDYGYTF. As DNA, the CDR3 is TGCAGTGCTAAACCTAGGAGGGACTATGGCTACACCTTC.

This clone is a singleton in its sample. The chain combines TRBV30 with TRBJ1-1; D might be TRBD1 (6 bases). Germline lookup yields CDR1 GTSNPN and CDR2 SVGIG (reference sequence). V was trimmed by 6 bases and J by 11 bases, leaving 13 bases between them. The CDR3 covers 10 residues. This CDR3 reads CACQRGAAFF. The DNA of the CDR3 is TGTGCCTGTCAGCGGGGGGCTGCTTTCTTT.

This clone was observed at least ten times. The chain uses TRBV19 and TRBJ2-2, with D uncertain. The CDR3 sequence is 14 residues long. The V gene's germline CDR1 is LNHDA and CDR2 SQIVND (reference sequence). Trimming cost V 2 bases and J 9 bases, with 13 bases left between them. CDR3 sequence (DNA): TGTGCCAGTAGTATAAGGGCCGGTGGCCGGGAGCTGTTTTTT. This translates into CASSIRAGGRELFF.

This clone was seen ten or more times. This chain links TRBV2 with TRBJ2-1, with 9 bases identical to TRBD2. After removal of 7 bases from V and 6 bases from J, the junction contained 13 bases not matched to a gene. Germline V lookup: CDR1 SNHLY, CDR2 FYNNEI. The CDR3 has 16 amino acids. Here the CDR3 DNA reads TGTGCCAGCATTCTAGCGGGCGGGGGGGCCGGCAATGAGCAGTTCTTC. The encoded protein is CASILAGGGAGNEQFF.

The table lists this clone with many counts. CDR3 protein: CATSRLAGWETQYF. The DNA of the CDR3 is TGTGCCACCAGCAGACTAGCGGGGTGGGAGACCCAGTACTTC. The rearrangement joins TRBV15 to TRBJ2-5, with 9 bases lining up with TRBD2. Germline loops: CDR1 LNHNV, CDR2 YYDKDF (reference sequence). The CDR3 is 14 amino acids. After removal of 2 bases from V and 5 bases from J, the junction contained 3 bases not matched to a gene.